This entry describes one T cell receptor (beta chain). Its specificity is not known. The junction shows a germline mismatch at one end, possibly a read error. TCRdb reprocessed the RT-PCR reads via MiXCR and lists one record per CDR3 protein. The data hold about 500,000 distinct CDR3 sequences, with more than 7% observed a single time. The sample is drawn from a study of response to subunit inactivated influenza vaccine. Whole-study results and caveats: Authors suggested each seasonal influenza vaccination recruits few new T cells.

Germline CDR1 is SEHNR and CDR2 is FQNEAQ (reference sequence). CDR3 length equals 10 residues. Sequencing was performed on PBMCs from blood, taken about 23 months after vaccination. The rearrangement links TRBV7-9 to TRBJ1-2; D is unclear. This clonotype was obtained from a man between 50 and 70 years old who received an inactivated influenza vaccine. The CDR3 DNA reads as TGTGCCAGCAGCCGACTGTCCCTAATCTTC. Its translation is CASSRLSLIF.